The entry below describes one T cell receptor beta chain. What it recognizes is unknown. These data belong to a study of Graves' ophthalmopathy and Graves' hyperthyroidism. Findings of the study overall: Ophthalmopathy and stable hyperthyroidism were discriminated by a 13-signature model, with over 85% sensitivity and approximately 81% specificity.

Presentation of ophthalmopathy in the donors involved moderate-to-severe activity, CAS ≥3, NOSPECS ≥4 and a duration under 3 months. Other autoimmune disease, uncontrolled infection, pregnancy and lactation led to exclusion. Transcripts of RNA were the source for amplifying TCR beta CDR3 regions. RT-PCR was first run with HTBI primers, then multiplex PCR in a second round. Each CDR3 protein gets one entry after TCRdb re-called the multiplex PCR reads with MiXCR. The table records 150,000 to 200,000 distinct CDR3 sequences, 30% to 45% of them present only once. The CDR3 extends over 15 amino acids. Looked up from germline, CDR1 is KGHDR and CDR2 is SFDVKD. V lost 3 bases to trimming and J lost 0 bases, with 11 bases between them.

This receptor was taken from a middle-aged woman with Graves' ophthalmopathy. This chain uses TRBV24-1 with TRBJ2-7; TRBD2 is a possible D gene (5 bases). Sequencing was done on a sample of peripheral blood. The CDR3: CATSDPTGSSYEQYF. DNA for the CDR3: TGTGCCACCAGTGATCCTACGGGAAGCTCCTACGAGCAGTACTTC.